This passage covers 29 T cell receptor beta chains from one sample sequenced in a study of blood T cell repertoires in COVID-19. Profiling relied on immunoSEQ multiplex PCR, and the TCRdb table lists in-frame clones only, not all of them. The table lists approximately 210,000 clones, roughly 90% of them singletons. The sequenced sample consisted of peripheral blood. These receptors all come from a man aged 65 to 79 with acute or convalescent COVID-19.

The chain combines TRBV5-1 with TRBJ1-6; D unresolved. CDR3 length: 15 amino acids. Germline V lookup: CDR1 SGHRS, CDR2 YFSETQ. V lost 4 bases to trimming and J lost 0 bases, with 8 bases between them. CDR3 region: CASSQVGSYNSPLHF. Here the CDR3 DNA reads TGCGCCAGCAGCCAGGTCGGCTCCTATAATTCACCCCTCCACTTT.

V gene TRBV10-3 combines with J gene TRBJ2-7; tentative D call: TRBD2 (6 bases). From germline, CDR1 is ENHRY and CDR2 SYGVKD. The CDR3 is made up of 14 amino acids. Trimming pared 4 bases from V and 3 bases from J, leaving 13 bases between. The CDR3 sequence: CAISGGVPVYEQYF. DNA for the CDR3: TGTGCCATCAGTGGGGGGGTCCCCGTCTACGAGCAGTACTTC.

V is TRBV6-5 and J is TRBJ2-3, with TRBD2 as a possible D gene (6 bases). CDR1 is MNHEY, CDR2 SVGAGI, per germline. With 11 bases removed from V and 2 bases from J, the gap between germline ends came to 11 bases. This CDR3 region has 12 residues. The CDR3 is CAGGAYTDTQYF. CDR3 nucleotides: TGTGCCGGAGGGGCGTACACAGATACGCAGTATTTT.

As regards this clone: Other DNA sequences within the sample encode an identical CDR3. The gene calls are TRBV28 and TRBJ2-1; D is perhaps TRBD1 (6 bases). The germline gives CDR1 MDHEN, CDR2 SYDVKM. V was clipped by 3 bases and J by 1 base, with 10 bases between them. This CDR3 region has 15 residues. CDR3: CASSFGQGSYNEQFF. CDR3 DNA sequence: TGTGCCAGCAGTTTCGGGCAGGGGTCCTACAATGAGCAGTTCTTC.

CDR3 nucleotides: TGTGCCAGCTCACCTCGGTACCAAGAGACCCAGTACTTC. As protein: CASSPRYQETQYF. The chain joins TRBV18 to TRBJ2-5; D ambiguous. V was shortened by 3 bases and J by 0 bases, with 5 bases between the two germline ends. The CDR3 sequence is 13 residues long. Germline V gene lookup returns CDR1 KGHSH and CDR2 LQKENI.

J is TRBJ1-3 and V is TRBV29-1, with D unresolved. Germline V gene data show CDR1 as SQVTM and CDR2 as ANQGSEA. CDR3 length: 11 residues. V dropped 4 bases and J dropped 8 bases, with 9 bases sitting between them. The CDR3 spells CSVVGSDTIYF. DNA of the CDR3: TGCAGCGTTGTCGGGTCGGACACCATATATTTT.

The J gene is TRBJ2-1, the V gene TRBV18; D remains ambiguous. The CDR3 runs to 14 residues. CDR1 is KGHSH and CDR2 is LQKENI in the germline V gene. The germline V and J ends were trimmed by 0 bases and 4 bases, with 7 bases remaining between them. The CDR3 coding sequence is TGTGCCAGCTCACCACCTGCGGAATACAATGAGCAGTTCTTC. Amino acids: CASSPPAEYNEQFF.

The V and J genes are TRBV18 and TRBJ1-1; TRBD1 is a possible D gene (6 bases). The ends were cut back, 3 bases at V and 1 base at J, with 15 bases in the middle. The germline V gene has CDR1 KGHSH and CDR2 LQKENI. This CDR3 contains 16 residues. CDR3 sequence (DNA): TGTGCCAGCTCACCGTATAAAGGGGGTTCGAACACTGAAGCTTTCTTT. Protein sequence: CASSPYKGGSNTEAFF.

The chain couples TRBV18 to TRBJ2-1; 7 bases are a match to TRBD2. This CDR3 region has 15 residues. The V gene's germline CDR1 is KGHSH and CDR2 LQKENI. Trimming cost V 6 bases and J 9 bases; bases outside gene matches: 14. In DNA form, the CDR3 reads TGTGCCAGCTCCCAGTTGGAGCGGGAAAGCAGTGAGCAGTTCTTC. It specifies CASSQLERESSEQFF. Supplemented by reference TRBV18 and TRBJ2-1, the full variable domain reads NAGVMQNPRHLVRRRGQEARLRCSPMKGHSHVYWYRQLPEEGLKFMVYLQKENIIDESGMPKERFSAEFPKEGPSILRIQQVVRGDSAAYFCASSQLERESSEQFFGPGTRLTVL.

This clone was counted between two and nine times. The chain is built from TRBV6-5 and TRBJ2-7, with D perhaps TRBD1 (6 bases). The germline V and J ends were trimmed by 5 bases and 0 bases, with 11 bases remaining between them. The CDR3 is 14 amino acids. The germline V gene encodes CDR1 MNHEY and CDR2 SVGAGI. This chain's CDR3 is CASSTTGSSYEQYF. CDR3 nucleotide sequence: TGTGCCAGCAGTACAACAGGGAGCTCCTACGAGCAGTACTTC.

This clone has a single count. This chain joins TRBV6-2 or TRBV6-3 and TRBJ2-7; the D gene is possibly TRBD2 (6 bases). The CDR3 is 17 residues long. Germline CDR1 and CDR2: MNHEY and SVGEGT. Trimming removed 1 base at V and 0 bases at J, with 16 bases between. The CDR3 region has the DNA TGTGCCAGCAGTTACTTTGGAGTGGGGGGTAACTCCTACGAGCAGTACTTC. Translating it yields CASSYFGVGGNSYEQYF.

This clone was recorded once. This chain uses TRBV5-4 with TRBJ2-3; D possibly corresponds to TRBD2 (6 bases). V lost 0 bases, J lost 7 bases, and 15 bases lay in between. Germline V lookup: CDR1 SGHNT, CDR2 YYREEE (reference sequence). This CDR3 contains 15 residues. CDR3 amino acids: CASSLAAGQLNTQYF. DNA for the CDR3: TGTGCCAGCAGCTTGGCCGCGGGGCAGCTGAATACGCAGTATTTT.

This chain uses TRBV15 with TRBJ2-1, with 12 bases identical to TRBD1. V trimming: 0 bases; J trimming: 7 bases; junction bases outside the gene matches: 4. The CDR3 consists of 16 residues. The germline CDR1 and CDR2 sequences are LNHNV and YYDKDF (reference sequence). Here the CDR3 reads CATSREGQGAWNEQFF. The CDR3 nucleotides read TGTGCCACCAGCAGAGAGGGACAGGGGGCTTGGAATGAGCAGTTCTTC. The whole variable domain, filled in from reference TRBV15 and TRBJ2-1, reads DAMVIQNPRYQVTQFGKPVTLSCSQTLNHNVMYWYQQKSSQAPKLLFHYYDKDFNNEADTPDNFQSRRPNTSFCFLDIRSPGLGDTAMYLCATSREGQGAWNEQFFGPGTRLTVL.

The V and J genes are TRBV5-1 and TRBJ2-1; 10 nucleotides align to TRBD2. V was pared by 0 bases and J by 7 bases, with 7 bases of the junction left unmatched. Germline assignment: CDR1 SGHRS and CDR2 YFSETQ. This CDR3 comprises 16 residues. The CDR3 DNA reads as TGCGCCAGCAGCTTGGATTGGGGTAGCGGGGGGAATGAGCAGTTCTTC. Its translation: CASSLDWGSGGNEQFF.

The chain joins TRBV6-5 to TRBJ2-5; D possibly corresponds to TRBD1 (6 bases). Trimming took off 0 bases at V and 10 bases at J, with 18 bases between the two ends. The CDR3 covers 15 residues. Germline V CDR1 and CDR2: MNHEY, SVGAGI. CDR3 in DNA: TGTGCCAGCAGTTACTCTCAGGGGAAGGGAGTGGGCCAGTACTTC. The encoded protein is CASSYSQGKGVGQYF.

This chain uses TRBV3-1 (or the pseudogene TRBV3-2) with TRBJ1-1; D remains unclear. The V gene lost 1 base and the J gene lost 6 bases, with 12 bases spanning the gap. The germline V gene encodes CDR1 LGHDT and CDR2 YNNKEL (reference sequence). CDR3 length equals 14 residues. CDR3 protein: CASSQGVGGPEAFF. The CDR3 bases are TGTGCCAGCAGCCAAGGAGTGGGAGGCCCTGAAGCTTTCTTT.

The chain employs TRBV28 and TRBJ2-1, with 14 bases that match TRBD2. Per germline, CDR1 MDHEN and CDR2 SYDVKM. The length of the CDR3 is 18 residues. Unmatched junction bases numbered 7, after V lost 6 bases and J lost 0 bases. CDR3 in amino acids: CASSSGLAGVRSYNEQFF. The CDR3, as DNA: TGTGCCAGCAGCTCGGGACTAGCGGGAGTACGCTCCTACAATGAGCAGTTCTTC.

The chain couples TRBV28 to TRBJ1-2; no clear D. V lost 8 bases to trimming and J lost 2 bases, with 9 bases between them. CDR1 is MDHEN and CDR2 is SYDVKM in the germline V gene. This CDR3 is built from 12 residues. CDR3 amino acids: CASRMQNYGYTF. DNA for the CDR3: TGTGCCAGCCGTATGCAGAACTATGGCTACACCTTC.

The chain carries TRBV5-1 and TRBJ1-2; 7 bases match TRBD1. J gave up 2 bases and V 4 bases, and 2 bases lay outside the gene matches. The CDR3 extends over 13 amino acids. In germline, CDR1 is SGHRS, CDR2 YFSETQ. In nucleotides, the CDR3 is TGCGCCAGCAGCCCGGGACAGAACTATGGCTACACCTTC. This gives the protein CASSPGQNYGYTF.

The table lists this clone with a few counts. The gene calls are TRBV2 and TRBJ1-2; perhaps TRBD1 as D (5 bases). Germline V gives CDR1 SNHLY, CDR2 FYNNEI. The CDR3 length is 13 residues. V lost 7 bases to trimming and J lost 6 bases, with 15 bases between them. CDR3 sequence reads: CASTKTASDGYTF. DNA of the CDR3: TGTGCCAGCACCAAGACAGCTAGCGATGGCTACACCTTC.

This chain uses TRBV18 with TRBJ1-2, with TRBD1 identical over 8 bases. With 4 bases clipped from V and 0 bases from J, the junction kept 4 bases outside the gene matches. The CDR3 runs to 15 residues. Germline lookup yields CDR1 KGHSH and CDR2 LQKENI. The CDR3 region is CASSRGQGPNYGYTF. The CDR3 bases are TGTGCCAGCTCACGAGGACAGGGCCCTAACTATGGCTACACCTTC.

Concerning this clone: The identical CDR3 is also encoded by other nucleotide sequences in the sample. The V call is TRBV5-1, the J call TRBJ1-5; tentative D call: TRBD1 (5 bases). Trimming cost V 0 bases and J 4 bases, with 5 bases left between them. The CDR3 covers 13 residues. Germline V gene sequence: CDR1 SGHRS, CDR2 YFSETQ. The CDR3 DNA reads as TGCGCCAGCAGCTTGGGACAGAATCAGCCCCAGCATTTT. It yields the protein CASSLGQNQPQHF.

In regard to this clone: The same CDR3 is also encoded by other DNA sequences in this sample. The chain employs TRBV11-2 and TRBJ2-5; unclear D gene. Trimming left V 1 base short and J 5 bases short, with 8 bases between. Germline V gives CDR1 SGHAT, CDR2 FQNNGV. CDR3 length: 13 amino acids. In DNA form, the CDR3 reads TGTGCCAGCAGCTTAGGTGCCAGGGAGACCCAGTACTTC. This codes for CASSLGARETQYF.

Turning to this clone: This same CDR3 is encoded by further DNA sequences in the sample. V is TRBV9 and J is TRBJ2-7; 9 bases agree with TRBD1. With 4 bases clipped from V and 2 bases from J, the junction kept 4 bases outside the gene matches. This CDR3 contains 14 residues. Germline V gives CDR1 SGDLS, CDR2 YYNGEE. The CDR3 nucleotides read TGTGCCAGCAGCCCGGGACAGGGACCCTACGAGCAGTACTTC. It codes for CASSPGQGPYEQYF.

This clone was detected once. The chain joins TRBV5-1 to TRBJ1-1; a weak D match, TRBD1 (5 bases). Germline loops: CDR1 SGHRS, CDR2 YFSETQ. The V and J ends lost 3 bases and 2 bases respectively, with 8 bases between them. The CDR3 spans 13 residues. CDR3 coding DNA: TGCGCCAGCAGCTCACAGGAAAACACTGAAGCTTTCTTT. Protein: CASSSQENTEAFF. Full variable domain (missing parts from reference TRBV5-1 and TRBJ1-1): KAGVTQTPRYLIKTRGQQVTLSCSPISGHRSVSWYQQTPGQGLQFLFEYFSETQRNKGNFPGRFSGRQFSNSRSEMNVSTLELGDSALYLCASSSQENTEAFFGQGTRLTVV.

The V call is TRBV5-1, the J call TRBJ2-4; weak D call: TRBD2 (6 bases). Germline CDR1 reads SGHRS; CDR2 reads YFSETQ. The CDR3 contains 14 residues. The V end was cut by 0 bases, the J end by 6 bases, with 10 bases between. Here the CDR3 DNA reads TGCGCCAGCAGCTTGGTTTCGGGAGTAAACATTCAGTACTTC. This sequence encodes CASSLVSGVNIQYF.

The J gene is TRBJ1-2, the V gene TRBV7-6; TRBD1 might be the D (6 bases). Trimming took 2 bases from V and 0 from J, leaving 13 bases between them. The CDR3 is made up of 16 amino acids. Germline loops: CDR1 SGHVS, CDR2 FNYEAQ. The CDR3 DNA follows: TGTGCCAGCAGCTTATCTCCGACAGGAACTAACTATGGCTACACCTTC. Protein product: CASSLSPTGTNYGYTF.

The chain links TRBV6-2 or TRBV6-3 to TRBJ1-2, with D perhaps matching TRBD1 (5 bases). This CDR3 comprises 13 residues. The germline gives CDR1 MNHEY, CDR2 SVGEGT. Trimming took off 3 bases at V and 3 bases at J, with 8 bases between the two ends. CDR3 loop: CASSYIGDYGYTF. The CDR3 nucleotides read TGTGCCAGCAGTTATATAGGGGACTATGGCTACACCTTC.

This chain joins TRBV18 and TRBJ1-5; 7 bases are shared with TRBD1. The CDR3 covers 15 residues. The germline V gene encodes CDR1 KGHSH and CDR2 LQKENI. The junction had 5 bases not matched to a gene; V was cut back by 3 bases and J by 3 bases. The CDR3 DNA reads as TGTGCCAGCTCACCTACCGGGACAGCCAATCAGCCCCAGCATTTT. It yields the protein CASSPTGTANQPQHF.